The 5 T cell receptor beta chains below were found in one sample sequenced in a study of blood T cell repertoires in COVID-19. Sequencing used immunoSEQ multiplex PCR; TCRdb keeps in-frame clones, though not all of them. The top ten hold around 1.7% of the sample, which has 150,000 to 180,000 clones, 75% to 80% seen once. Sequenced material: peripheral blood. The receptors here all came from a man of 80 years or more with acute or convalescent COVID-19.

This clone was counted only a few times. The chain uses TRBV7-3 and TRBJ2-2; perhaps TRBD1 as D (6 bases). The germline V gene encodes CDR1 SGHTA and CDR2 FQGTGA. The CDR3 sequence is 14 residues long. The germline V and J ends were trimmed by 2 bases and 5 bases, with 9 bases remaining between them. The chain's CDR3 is CASSLDRLTGELFF. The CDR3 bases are TGTGCCAGCAGCTTAGACAGGTTAACCGGGGAGCTGTTTTTT.

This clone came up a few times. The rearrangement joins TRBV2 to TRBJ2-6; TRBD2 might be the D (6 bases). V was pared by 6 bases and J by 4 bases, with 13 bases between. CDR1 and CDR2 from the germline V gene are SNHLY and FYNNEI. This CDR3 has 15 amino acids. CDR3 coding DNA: TGTGCCAGCAGCGGGGGTCCCGAGGGGGCCAACGTCCTGACTTTC. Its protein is CASSGGPEGANVLTF.

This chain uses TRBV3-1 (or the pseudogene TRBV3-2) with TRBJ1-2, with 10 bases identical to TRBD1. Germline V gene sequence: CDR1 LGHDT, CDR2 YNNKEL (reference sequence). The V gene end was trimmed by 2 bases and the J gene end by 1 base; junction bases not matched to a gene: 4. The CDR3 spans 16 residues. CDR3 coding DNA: TGTGCCAGCAGCCAACGTGGGACAGGGGTTAACTATGGCTACACCTTC. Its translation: CASSQRGTGVNYGYTF.

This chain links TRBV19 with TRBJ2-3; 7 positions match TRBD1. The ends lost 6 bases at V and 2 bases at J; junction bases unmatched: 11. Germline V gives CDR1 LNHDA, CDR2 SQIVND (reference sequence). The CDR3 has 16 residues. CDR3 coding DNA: TGTGCCAGTAGGAGGGGACAGCAACTACTCACAGATACGCAGTATTTT. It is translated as CASRRGQQLLTDTQYF.

In DNA form, the CDR3 reads TGTGCCAGCAGCCCGGGGGGACAGGGAGGCGAGCAGTACTTC. Encoded protein: CASSPGGQGGEQYF. The rearrangement uses TRBV9 and TRBJ2-7; 9 bases align to TRBD1. CDR1 and CDR2 from the germline V gene are SGDLS and YYNGEE. J was trimmed by 6 bases and V by 4 bases; bases with no gene match: 8. The CDR3 loop spans 14 amino acids.